The present entry profiles one T cell receptor (beta chain) with its context. Its specificity is not known. This sample stems from a study of beta chain features in type 1 diabetes. cDNA synthesis used the whole RNA isolate, giving expressed TCRB sequences. Only in-frame clones appear in the TCRdb table, and some are missing; sequencing was by immunoSEQ multiplex PCR. The sample includes a few hundred thousand clones, about 13% of them seen just once. General observations from the study: A closer apparent resemblance between naive, central memory and Treg TCRB repertoires was seen in patients than in healthy donors. In every one of the four CD4+ subsets, TCRB CDR3s were moderately but significantly shorter in Type 1 diabetes patients.

Cells sorted by CD45RO/CCR7/CD25/CD127/CD95/CD27 comprised CD4+ naive, central memory, regulatory and stem cell-like memory cells. Sequencing was performed on naive CD4+ T cells from blood. The receptor comes from a woman aged 18-29 years with type 1 diabetes.

As DNA, the CDR3 is TGTGCCAGCAGCCGGACAGGGTCCTACAATGAGCAGTTCTTC. Translated: CASSRTGSYNEQFF. The chain has TRBV2 and TRBJ2-1; 8 bases are shared with TRBD1. In germline, CDR1 is SNHLY, CDR2 FYNNEI. Germline trimming cut 6 bases from V and 1 base from J; bases unmatched to any gene: 2. The length of the CDR3 is 14 residues.